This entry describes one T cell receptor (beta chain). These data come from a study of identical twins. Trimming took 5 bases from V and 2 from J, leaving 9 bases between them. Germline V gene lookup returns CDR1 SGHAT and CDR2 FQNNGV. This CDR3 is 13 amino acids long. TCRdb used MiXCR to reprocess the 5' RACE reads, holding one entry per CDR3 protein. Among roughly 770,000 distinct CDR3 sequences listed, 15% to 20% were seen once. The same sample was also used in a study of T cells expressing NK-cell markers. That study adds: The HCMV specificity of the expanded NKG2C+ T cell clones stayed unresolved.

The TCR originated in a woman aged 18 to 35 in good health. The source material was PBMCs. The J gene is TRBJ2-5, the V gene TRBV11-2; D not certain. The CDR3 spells CASSPHAQETQYF. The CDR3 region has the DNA TGTGCCAGCAGCCCGCACGCTCAAGAGACCCAGTACTTC.